A single sample gave rise to the 20 T cell receptor beta chains below, sequenced in a study of shared clonotypes between healthy human individuals. Libraries were prepared by immunoSEQ multiplex PCR; TCRdb keeps only in-frame clonotypes and omits some of them. Here the sample spans roughly 2.5 million clones, more than 90% being singletons. The sample taken for sequencing was naive CD4+ T cells sorted from blood. Subset meaning: CD45RA+ positively selected. The receptors originated from a young man in good health.

The V call is TRBV6-5, the J call TRBJ2-7; 11 nucleotides align to TRBD1. J lost 5 bases, V lost 1 base, and 7 bases had no gene match. Germline V CDR1 and CDR2: MNHEY, SVGAGI. CDR3 length equals 16 residues. CDR3 sequence: CASSYYQVDRGHEQYF. CDR3 DNA: TGTGCCAGCAGTTACTATCAGGTGGACAGGGGGCACGAGCAGTACTTC.

This clone has a single count. Other DNA sequences within the sample encode an identical CDR3. The CDR3 protein is CASSPPVTNYGYTF. Written as DNA, the CDR3 is TGTGCCAGCTCACCACCGGTAACCAACTATGGCTACACCTTC. The V call is TRBV18, the J call TRBJ1-2; D remains unclear. Germline CDR1 reads KGHSH; CDR2 reads LQKENI. The V gene lost 0 bases and the J gene lost 2 bases, with 7 bases spanning the gap. The length of the CDR3 is 14 residues.

This chain joins TRBV25-1 and TRBJ1-2, with D uncertain. Germline CDR1 reads MGHDK; CDR2 reads SYGVNS. Trimming left V 7 bases short and J 0 bases short, with 12 bases between. This CDR3 comprises 14 residues. This CDR3 is CASTGTQANYGYTF. The CDR3 bases are TGTGCCAGCACGGGCACTCAAGCTAACTATGGCTACACCTTC.

The chain couples TRBV11-3 to TRBJ2-1, with TRBD2 identical over 9 bases. Germline V gives CDR1 SGHNT, CDR2 YENEEA. V lost 5 bases to trimming and J lost 2 bases; unmatched junction nucleotides: 13. The length of the CDR3 is 18 residues. The DNA of the CDR3 is TGTGCCAGCAGCCCTTCTAATAGTTTAGCGGGGGCCTACAATGAGCAGTTCTTC. It yields the protein CASSPSNSLAGAYNEQFF.

The V call is TRBV6-6, the J call TRBJ1-6; D may be TRBD1 (6 bases). The CDR3 totals 15 residues. Trimming pared 0 bases from V and 7 bases from J, leaving 10 bases between. Looked up from germline, CDR1 is MNHNY and CDR2 is SVGAGI (reference sequence). The CDR3 DNA is TGTGCCAGCAGTTACTCGGACAGTGGGAATTCACCCCTCCACTTT. It codes for CASSYSDSGNSPLHF.

This chain links TRBV30 with TRBJ2-3; D is possibly TRBD1 (5 bases). CDR3 length: 14 amino acids. Germline V gene lookup returns CDR1 GTSNPN and CDR2 SVGIG (reference sequence). Trimming stripped 0 bases from V and 5 bases from J, with 12 bases between. The CDR3 loop reads CAWSVRDRKDTQYF. CDR3 coding DNA: TGTGCCTGGAGTGTTCGAGACAGAAAAGATACGCAGTATTTT.

The chain couples TRBV5-4 to TRBJ1-5; D is ambiguous. CDR1 is SGHNT, CDR2 YYREEE, per germline (reference sequence). With 1 base removed from V and 1 base from J, the gap between germline ends came to 6 bases. The length of the CDR3 is 14 residues. CDR3 sequence (DNA): TGTGCCAGCAGCTTGTCTCAGAGCAATCAGCCCCAGCATTTT. Residues: CASSLSQSNQPQHF. The whole variable domain, remainder taken from reference TRBV5-4 and TRBJ1-5, is ETGVTQSPTHLIKTRGQQVTLRCSSQSGHNTVSWYQQALGQGPQFIFQYYREEENGRGNFPPRFSGLQFPNYSSELNVNALELDDSALYLCASSLSQSNQPQHFGDGTRLSIL.

J is TRBJ1-1 and V is TRBV14, with 7 bases matching TRBD1. Unmatched junction bases numbered 12, after V lost 7 bases and J lost 4 bases. Germline V gene lookup returns CDR1 SGHDN and CDR2 FVKESK. The CDR3 is 15 amino acids. The CDR3 protein is CASNLLPTGRTEAFF. CDR3 DNA: TGTGCCAGCAACCTACTTCCGACAGGGCGCACTGAAGCTTTCTTT.

The chain is built from TRBV6-6 and TRBJ2-7, with 7 positions matching TRBD2. The CDR3 covers 14 residues. The trim removed 3 bases at V and 2 bases at J, leaving 4 bases unmatched. Germline CDR1 and CDR2: MNHNY and SVGAGI (reference sequence). CDR3 coding DNA: TGTGCCAGCAGTTATGGGCTAGCGGCCTACGAGCAGTACTTC. Encoded protein: CASSYGLAAYEQYF.

The rearrangement joins TRBV5-1 to TRBJ1-2; D not resolved. V gave up 1 base and J gave up 8 bases, with 9 bases separating them. CDR1 is SGHRS, CDR2 YFSETQ, per germline. This CDR3 has 12 amino acids. The CDR3 region is CASSLMGDGYTF. The DNA for the CDR3 is TGCGCCAGCAGCTTGATGGGTGACGGCTACACCTTC.

The chain couples TRBV6-6 to TRBJ1-1; a weak D match, TRBD1 (5 bases). Looked up from germline, CDR1 is MNHNY and CDR2 is SVGAGI (reference sequence). This CDR3 contains 13 residues. Trimming removed 11 bases at V and 3 bases at J, with 16 bases between. CDR3 protein: CAATFVGDTEAFF. CDR3 bases: TGTGCCGCTACCTTTGTAGGGGACACTGAAGCTTTCTTT.

In its sample, this clone was seen a few times. The genes are TRBV5-1 and TRBJ1-6, with 8 bases lining up with TRBD1. Losses at the gene ends were 5 bases for V and 4 bases for J; bases not matched to a gene: 5. Germline V gene lookup returns CDR1 SGHRS and CDR2 YFSETQ. The CDR3 has 15 residues. CDR3 loop: CASRSRTGYNSPLHF. The CDR3 DNA is TGCGCCAGCAGGTCCCGGACAGGGTATAATTCACCCCTCCACTTT.

Notes on this clone: In the same sample, other DNA sequences code for this CDR3. The chain is built from TRBV5-1 and TRBJ2-7; possible D gene TRBD2, 6 bases. Trimming pared 4 bases from V and 0 bases from J, leaving 11 bases between. Germline values: CDR1 SGHRS, CDR2 YFSETQ. This CDR3 is 14 amino acids long. The CDR3 loop is CASSRDGSSYEQYF. The DNA for the CDR3 is TGCGCCAGCAGCAGGGACGGGAGCTCCTACGAGCAGTACTTC.

J is TRBJ2-7 and V is TRBV27; perhaps TRBD2 as D (5 bases). V lost 3 bases to trimming and J lost 2 bases, with 11 bases between them. CDR1 MNHEY and CDR2 SMNVEV come from the germline V gene (reference sequence). This CDR3 contains 14 residues. The chain's CDR3 is CASSFLAGPYEQYF. The CDR3 DNA reads as TGTGCCAGCAGTTTTCTTGCGGGCCCCTACGAGCAGTACTTC.

Points on this clone: Other DNA sequences from this sample encode an identical CDR3 as well. CDR3 bases: TGTGCCAGCAGTCCCGGGGAGCTGTTTTTT. Amino acids: CASSPGELFF. V is TRBV7-9 and J is TRBJ2-2; D ambiguous. This CDR3 has 10 amino acids. Per the germline V gene, CDR1 is SEHNR and CDR2 is FQNEAQ (reference sequence). Trimming took 6 bases from V and 6 from J, leaving 2 bases between them.

The chain carries TRBV6-5 and TRBJ1-1; D is perhaps TRBD1 (6 bases). The CDR3 length is 11 residues. V lost 7 bases and J 6 bases, leaving 9 bases between the germline ends. Looked up from germline, CDR1 is MNHEY and CDR2 is SVGAGI. CDR3: CASKGGAEAFF. The CDR3 region has the DNA TGTGCCAGCAAGGGGGGCGCTGAAGCTTTCTTT.

This rearrangement joins TRBV1 to TRBJ2-7; the table assigns TRBD2, which was not confirmed against the DNA. TRBV1 is a recognized pseudogene. The CDR3 is made up of 18 amino acids. The CDR3 coding sequence is TGCACCAGCAGCCAAGTAACACTAGCGGGACCATCTCCCTACGAGCAGTACTTC. Translation gives CTSSQVTLAGPSPYEQYF.

This clone was counted once. This chain joins TRBV5-1 and TRBJ2-7; no clear D gene. CDR1 is SGHRS, CDR2 YFSETQ, per germline. CDR3 length equals 13 residues. The V end lost 0 bases, the J end lost 9 bases, and 13 bases lay between the germline ends. The DNA for the CDR3 is TGCGCCAGCAGCTTGGATGCCCAGGTCGGGCAGTACTTC. It is translated as CASSLDAQVGQYF.

The chain recombines TRBV10-2 with TRBJ1-2; 11 bases are shared with TRBD1. From germline, CDR1 is WSHSY and CDR2 SAAADI. With 8 bases clipped from V and 5 bases from J, the junction kept 10 bases outside the gene matches. The CDR3 runs to 15 residues. CDR3 nucleotides: TGCGCCAGCTCGGACAGGGGGCGATTGAAGTATGGCTACACCTTC. Translated, it gives CASSDRGRLKYGYTF.

J is TRBJ2-7 and V is TRBV5-6, with D unclear. Per the germline V gene, CDR1 is SGHDT and CDR2 is YYEEEE. This CDR3 is built from 15 residues. Trimming removed 0 bases from V and 6 bases from J, with 16 bases in between. The CDR3 region is CASSLGPGVTGEQYF. CDR3 bases: TGTGCCAGCAGCTTGGGCCCTGGGGTTACTGGCGAGCAGTACTTC.